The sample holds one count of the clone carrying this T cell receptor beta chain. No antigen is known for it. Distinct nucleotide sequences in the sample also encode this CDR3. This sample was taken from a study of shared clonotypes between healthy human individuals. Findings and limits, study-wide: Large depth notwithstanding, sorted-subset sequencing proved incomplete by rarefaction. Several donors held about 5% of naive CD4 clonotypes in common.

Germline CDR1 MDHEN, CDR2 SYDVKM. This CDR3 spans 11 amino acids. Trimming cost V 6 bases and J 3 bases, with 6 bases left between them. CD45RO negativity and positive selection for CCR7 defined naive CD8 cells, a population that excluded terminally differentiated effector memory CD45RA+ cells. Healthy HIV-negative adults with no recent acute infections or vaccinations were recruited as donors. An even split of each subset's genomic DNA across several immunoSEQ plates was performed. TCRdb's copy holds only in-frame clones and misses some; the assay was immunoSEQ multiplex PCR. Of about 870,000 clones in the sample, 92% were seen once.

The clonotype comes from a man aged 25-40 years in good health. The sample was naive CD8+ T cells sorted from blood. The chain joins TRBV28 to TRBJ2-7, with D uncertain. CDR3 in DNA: TGTGCCAGCAGCCTATTCTACGAGCAGTACTTC. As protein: CASSLFYEQYF.